This TCR beta chain is from a study of blood T cell dynamics during melanoma immunotherapy. Whole-study findings and limits: Whether repertoire-driving clones were melanoma-specific could not be determined.

Time point denoted: pre-treatment baseline. The repertoire was sequenced with immunoSEQ multiplex PCR; TCRdb's copy has only in-frame clones and lacks some. This table holds roughly 17,000 clones, 83% found once. To note about this clone: Its target is not known.

The material sequenced was blood, taken from a patient treated with checkpoint blockade. The sequence derives from a human donor with melanoma.

The CDR3 reads CASSLQGKILAPYQETQYF. The CDR3, as DNA: TGTGCCAGCAGCCTACAGGGGAAAATACTAGCCCCGTACCAAGAGACCCAGTACTTC. The chain carries TRBV27 and TRBJ2-5; D possibly corresponds to TRBD1 (7 bases). This CDR3 has 19 residues. Germline CDR1 and CDR2: MNHEY and SMNVEV (reference sequence). V was pared by 6 bases and J by 0 bases, with 26 bases between.